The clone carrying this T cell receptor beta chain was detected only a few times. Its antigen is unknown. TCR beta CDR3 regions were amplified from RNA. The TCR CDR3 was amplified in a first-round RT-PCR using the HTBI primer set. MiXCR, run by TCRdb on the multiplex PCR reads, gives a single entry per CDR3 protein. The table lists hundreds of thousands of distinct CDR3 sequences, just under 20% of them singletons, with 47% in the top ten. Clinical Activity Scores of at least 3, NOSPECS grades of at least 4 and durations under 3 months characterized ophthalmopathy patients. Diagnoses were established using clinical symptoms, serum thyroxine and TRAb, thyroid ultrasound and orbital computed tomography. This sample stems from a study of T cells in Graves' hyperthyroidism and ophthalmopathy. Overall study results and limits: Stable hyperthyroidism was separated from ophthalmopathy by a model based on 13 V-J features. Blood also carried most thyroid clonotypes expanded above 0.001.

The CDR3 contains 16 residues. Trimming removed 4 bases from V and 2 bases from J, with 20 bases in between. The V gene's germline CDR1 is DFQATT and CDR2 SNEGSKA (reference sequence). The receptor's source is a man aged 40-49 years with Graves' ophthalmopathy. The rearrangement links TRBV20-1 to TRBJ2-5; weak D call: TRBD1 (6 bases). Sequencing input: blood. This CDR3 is CSAKKAGTRIQETQYF. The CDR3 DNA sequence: TGCAGTGCTAAAAAGGCCGGGACACGGATTCAAGAGACCCAGTACTTC.